The clone carrying this T cell receptor (beta chain) occurred once. The antigen remains unidentified. This sample is drawn from a study of CD8+ T cells in alopecia areata. Study summary: The drug, oral tofacitinib, was given to treated patients at 5 to 10 mg twice daily. Notes on the study in general: Many expanded lesional clones persisted during tofacitinib (in both scalp and blood). Uncertainty about whether baseline CD8+ expansion is linked to response remains, with one nonresponder.

Per the germline V gene, CDR1 is GTSNPN and CDR2 is SVGIG (reference sequence). V dropped 0 bases and J dropped 4 bases, with 16 bases sitting between them. The CDR3 totals 17 residues. Treatment in this sample: oral pan-JAK inhibitor, 5-10 mg twice daily. RNA was extracted and reverse transcribed into cDNA as the sequencing template. Assay used: immunoSEQ multiplex PCR; TCRdb lists only in-frame clones, some missing. In the table there are about 190,000 clones, around 60% of which are singletons. This clonotype was sampled from a human donor with alopecia areata. The chain uses TRBV30 and TRBJ2-6, with D perhaps matching TRBD1 or TRBD2 (5 bases each). This material consisted of CD4+ T cells sorted from blood, taken at week 4, from a patient treated with tofacitinib. CDR3 sequence (DNA): TGTGCCTGGAGTGTACGGGGACGGGGATCCGGGGCCAACGTCCTGACTTTC. Its translation: CAWSVRGRGSGANVLTF.